These T cell receptor beta chains were read from a single sample in a study of T cell repertoires in cytomegalovirus infection. No antigens are known for them. TCRdb processed the reads anew with MiXCR; each CDR3 protein has one entry. The data hold hundreds of thousands of distinct CDR3 sequences, with roughly a third observed a single time. This specimen consisted of cultured PBMCs, obtained from culture after CMV antigen stimulation. These receptors were taken from a human donor in good health (CMV status not recorded). Some clones in this sample may be carry-over from other donors' samples. CDR3s include the opening cysteine and the closing phenylalanine or tryptophan. The D gene is left open where the match is weak. Some rows have no size entry. The others give once, few or many, or a class for an expanded clone.

D: TRBD1
size: many
J: TRBJ1-1
V: TRBV7-2
CDR3: CASSLGQGGGEAFF
DNA: TGTGCCAGCAGCTTAGGACAGGGGGGAGGTGAAGCTTTCTTT

D: TRBD1
size: NA
J: TRBJ1-2
V: TRBV6-6
CDR3: CASSRDRGPSGVGYTF
DNA: TGTGCCAGCAGTAGGGACAGGGGCCCATCGGGGGTTGGCTACACCTTC

D: NA
size: few
J: TRBJ1-2
V: TRBV7-2
CDR3: CASSPDRGSYGYTF
DNA: TGTGCCAGCAGCCCCGACCGGGGTAGCTATGGCTACACCTTC

D: TRBD2
size: NA
J: TRBJ2-1
V: TRBV12-3/TRBV12-4
CDR3: CASRFRPAGVYNEQFF
DNA: TGTGCCAGCAGATTCCGTCCGGCGGGAGTATACAATGAGCAGTTCTTC

D: NA
size: NA
J: TRBJ1-4
V: TRBV25-1
CDR3: CASSESPGMGLVHEKLFF
DNA: TGTGCCAGCAGTGAATCCCCGGGGATGGGACTTGTTCATGAAAAACTGTTTTTT

D: TRBD1
size: few
J: TRBJ2-7
V: TRBV4-1
CDR3: CASSQHSDRGDYEQYF
DNA: TGCGCCAGCAGCCAACACTCGGACAGGGGAGACTACGAGCAGTACTTC

D: NA
size: NA
J: TRBJ2-7
V: TRBV7-6
CDR3: CATLPPGHSSYEQYF
DNA: TGTGCCACCTTGCCCCCGGGACATAGCTCCTACGAGCAGTACTTC

D: NA
size: few
J: TRBJ1-5
V: TRBV7-9
CDR3: CASSLNQDQPQHF
DNA: TGTGCCAGCAGCCTAAACCAGGATCAGCCCCAGCATTTT

D: TRBD1
size: NA
J: TRBJ2-7
V: TRBV7-2
CDR3: CASSPDRGDEQYF
DNA: TGTGCCAGCAGCCCGGACAGGGGGGACGAGCAGTACTTC

D: TRBD1
size: NA
J: TRBJ1-1
V: TRBV12-3/TRBV12-4
CDR3: CASSTPGQVTEAFF
DNA: TGTGCCAGCAGTACCCCTGGACAGGTCACTGAAGCTTTCTTT

D: TRBD1
size: few
J: TRBJ1-1
V: TRBV7-9
CDR3: CASSSSPGTVRGNTEAFF
DNA: TGTGCCAGCAGCTCTTCCCCTGGGACAGTCAGGGGGAACACTGAAGCTTTCTTT

D: NA
size: NA
J: TRBJ2-5
V: TRBV7-6
CDR3: CASSLVSSLQETQYF
DNA: TGTGCCAGCAGCTTAGTGAGCAGCCTCCAAGAGACCCAGTACTTC

D: TRBD2
size: NA
J: TRBJ2-5
V: TRBV6-1
CDR3: CASSRLAGVETQYF
DNA: TGTGCCAGCAGCCGACTAGCGGGAGTGGAGACCCAGTACTTC

D: NA
size: few
J: TRBJ1-5
V: TRBV28
CDR3: CASTRVSNQPQHF
DNA: TGTGCCAGCACCCGGGTTAGCAATCAGCCCCAGCATTTT

D: NA
size: NA
J: TRBJ2-6
V: TRBV7-2
CDR3: CASSLSGGAGANVLTF
DNA: TGTGCCAGCAGCTTAAGTGGGGGGGCCGGGGCCAACGTCCTGACTTTC

D: NA
size: NA
J: TRBJ2-1
V: TRBV7-3
CDR3: CASSLTRSEGEQFF
DNA: TGTGCCAGCAGCTTAACGAGGTCAGAGGGTGAGCAGTTCTTC

D: TRBD2
size: once
J: TRBJ2-2
V: TRBV6-8
CDR3: CASKTLLLAGGHGELFF
DNA: TGTGCCAGCAAGACCCTATTACTAGCGGGAGGGCACGGGGAGCTGTTTTTT

D: NA
size: few
J: TRBJ2-1
V: TRBV25-1
CDR3: CASSEDQRIINEQFF
DNA: TGTGCCAGCAGTGAAGATCAGCGGATAATAAATGAGCAGTTCTTC

D: NA
size: NA
J: TRBJ1-1
V: TRBV7-2
CDR3: CASSLRGRAFF
DNA: TGTGCCAGCAGCTTGCGAGGTAGGGCTTTCTTT

D: NA
size: NA
J: TRBJ1-2
V: TRBV24-1
CDR3: CATSDGGGSIGYTF
DNA: TGTGCCACCAGTGACGGGGGGGGGAGCATCGGCTACACCTTC

D: NA
size: NA
J: TRBJ2-6
V: TRBV20-1
CDR3: CSARGWRNNSGANVLTF
DNA: TGCAGTGCTAGAGGGTGGCGGAATAACTCTGGGGCCAACGTCCTGACTTTC

D: NA
size: NA
J: TRBJ1-4
V: TRBV9
CDR3: CASSVTAFATNEKLFF
DNA: TGTGCCAGCAGCGTGACAGCCTTTGCAACTAATGAAAAACTGTTTTTT

D: TRBD1
size: few
J: TRBJ2-3
V: TRBV7-2
CDR3: CSSSWDRATDTQYF
DNA: TGTTCCAGCAGCTGGGACAGGGCCACAGATACGCAGTATTTT

D: TRBD2
size: NA
J: TRBJ2-3
V: TRBV20-1
CDR3: CSATPLAGGPDTQYF
DNA: TGCAGTGCTACCCCACTAGCGGGAGGGCCAGATACGCAGTATTTT

D: NA
size: NA
J: TRBJ1-1
V: TRBV25-1
CDR3: CASSRVGGNTEAFF
DNA: TGTGCCAGCAGTCGGGTAGGGGGGAACACTGAAGCTTTCTTT

D: NA
size: few
J: TRBJ2-4
V: TRBV11-2
CDR3: CASSSRGGGLSIQYF
DNA: TGTGCCAGCAGCTCCCGCGGTGGGGGGTTAAGCATTCAGTACTTC